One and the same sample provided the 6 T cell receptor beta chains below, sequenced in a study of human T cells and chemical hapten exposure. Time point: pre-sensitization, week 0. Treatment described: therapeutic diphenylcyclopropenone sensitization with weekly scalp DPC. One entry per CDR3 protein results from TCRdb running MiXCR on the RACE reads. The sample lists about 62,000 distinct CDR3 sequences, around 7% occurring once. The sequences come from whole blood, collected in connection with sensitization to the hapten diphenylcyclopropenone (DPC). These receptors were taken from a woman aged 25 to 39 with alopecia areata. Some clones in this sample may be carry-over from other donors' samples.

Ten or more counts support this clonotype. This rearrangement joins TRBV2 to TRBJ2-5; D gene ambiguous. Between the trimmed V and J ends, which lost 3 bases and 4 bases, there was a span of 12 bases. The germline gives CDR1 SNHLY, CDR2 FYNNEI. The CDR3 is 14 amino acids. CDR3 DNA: TGTGCCAGCAGTGATCCGGTCACCTTAGAGACCCAGTACTTC. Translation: CASSDPVTLETQYF.

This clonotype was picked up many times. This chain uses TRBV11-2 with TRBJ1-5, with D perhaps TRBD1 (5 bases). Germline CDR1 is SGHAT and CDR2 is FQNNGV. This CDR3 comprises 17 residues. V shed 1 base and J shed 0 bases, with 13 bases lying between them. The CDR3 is CASSLGDRWYSNQPQHF. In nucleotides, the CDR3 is TGTGCCAGCAGCTTAGGGGACCGATGGTATAGCAATCAGCCCCAGCATTTT.

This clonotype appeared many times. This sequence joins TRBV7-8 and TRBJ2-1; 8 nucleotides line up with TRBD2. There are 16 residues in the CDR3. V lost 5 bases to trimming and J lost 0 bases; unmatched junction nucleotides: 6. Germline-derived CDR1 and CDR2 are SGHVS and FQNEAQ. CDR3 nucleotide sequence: TGTGCCAGCAGCATTTTAGCGGGAAACTCCTACAATGAGCAGTTCTTC. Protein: CASSILAGNSYNEQFF.

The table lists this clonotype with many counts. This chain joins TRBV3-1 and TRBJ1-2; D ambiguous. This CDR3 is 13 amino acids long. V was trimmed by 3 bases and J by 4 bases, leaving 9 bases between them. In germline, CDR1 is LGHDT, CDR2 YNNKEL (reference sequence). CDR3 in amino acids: CASSHQRSYGYTF. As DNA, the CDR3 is TGTGCCAGCAGCCACCAGCGATCCTATGGCTACACCTTC.

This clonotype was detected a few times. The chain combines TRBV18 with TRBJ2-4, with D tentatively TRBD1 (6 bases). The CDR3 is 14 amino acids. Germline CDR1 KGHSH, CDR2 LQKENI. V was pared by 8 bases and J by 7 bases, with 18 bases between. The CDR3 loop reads CASQFAAGENIQYF. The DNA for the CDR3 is TGTGCCAGCCAATTCGCTGCAGGGGAGAACATTCAGTACTTC.

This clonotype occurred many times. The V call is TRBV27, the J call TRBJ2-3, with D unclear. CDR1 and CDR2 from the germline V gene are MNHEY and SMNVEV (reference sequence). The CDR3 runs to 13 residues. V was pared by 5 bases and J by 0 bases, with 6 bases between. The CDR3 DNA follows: TGTGCCAGCAGTCACGAAAGCACAGATACGCAGTATTTT. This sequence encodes CASSHESTDTQYF.